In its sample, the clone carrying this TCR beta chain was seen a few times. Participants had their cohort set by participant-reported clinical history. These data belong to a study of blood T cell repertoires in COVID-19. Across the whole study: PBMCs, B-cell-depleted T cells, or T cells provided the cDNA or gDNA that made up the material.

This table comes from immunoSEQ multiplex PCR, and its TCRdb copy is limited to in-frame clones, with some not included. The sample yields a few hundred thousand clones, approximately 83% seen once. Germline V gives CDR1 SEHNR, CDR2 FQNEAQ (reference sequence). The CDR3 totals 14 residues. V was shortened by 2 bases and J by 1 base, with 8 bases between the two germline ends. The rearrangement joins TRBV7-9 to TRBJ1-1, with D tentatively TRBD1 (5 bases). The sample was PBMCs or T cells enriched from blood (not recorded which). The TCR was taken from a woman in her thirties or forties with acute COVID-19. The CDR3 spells CASSLQGRNTEAFF. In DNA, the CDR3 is TGTGCCAGCAGCTTACAGGGCAGGAACACTGAAGCTTTCTTT.